Many counts were recorded for the clone carrying this T cell receptor (beta chain). The sample is drawn from a study of T-cell reconstitution after alpha-beta-depleted transplantation in children. Preparing the TCRbeta library involved the use of unique molecular identifiers. One entry per CDR3 protein, called by TCRdb with MiXCR from the PCR reads. The sample consists of hundreds of thousands of distinct CDR3 sequences, about 10% of them appearing once. The junction had 6 bases not matched to a gene; V was cut back by 3 bases and J by 4 bases. The germline V gene encodes CDR1 SGHTA and CDR2 FQGTGA. This CDR3 spans 15 amino acids.

The sample consisted of PBMCs from the stem cell graft donor, taken from the stem cell graft. The sequence derives from a human donor who donated a stem cell graft to a child with acute myeloid leukemia. The rearrangement uses TRBV7-3 and TRBJ2-1, with 7 bases aligning to TRBD2. In DNA form, the CDR3 reads TGTGCCAGCAGCTTCGGGGAGGGCGGTTACAATGAGCAGTTCTTC. Its translation is CASSFGEGGYNEQFF.